A single sample gave rise to the 7 T cell receptor beta chains below, sequenced in a study of radiotherapy plus CTLA-4 blockade in lung cancer. The protocol was immunoSEQ multiplex PCR, while the TCRdb copy is restricted to in-frame clones and leaves out a portion. The data hold 50,000 to 65,000 clones, with 77% observed a single time. This specimen consisted of peripheral blood, obtained from a patient treated with radiotherapy plus ipilimumab. The receptor set was obtained from a human donor with non-small cell lung cancer who had a partial response to radiotherapy plus ipilimumab.

The chain links TRBV29-1 to TRBJ2-3, with D uncertain. CDR1 and CDR2 (germline): SQVTM, ANQGSEA. V was pared by 2 bases and J by 0 bases, with 9 bases between. This CDR3 comprises 14 residues. The DNA of the CDR3 is TGCAGCGTTGAACCAGGCCTAAGCACAGATACGCAGTATTTT. Protein product: CSVEPGLSTDTQYF.

This chain connects TRBV6-1 to TRBJ1-5; the D is unclear. V was shortened by 8 bases and J by 0 bases, with 14 bases between the two germline ends. This CDR3 is built from 15 residues. Germline V gene lookup returns CDR1 MNHNS and CDR2 SASEGT. CDR3 nucleotide sequence: TGTGCCAGCCAGCGGGTCGGCGATAGCAATCAGCCCCAGCATTTT. Amino acids: CASQRVGDSNQPQHF.

V gene TRBV9 combines with J gene TRBJ2-5; 8 nucleotides line up with TRBD1. Per the germline V gene, CDR1 is SGDLS and CDR2 is YYNGEE. This CDR3 is 16 amino acids long. V shed 0 bases, J shed 5 bases, and the junction held 9 bases outside the gene matches. The DNA of the CDR3 is TGTGCCAGCAGCGTAGGGAGAACAGGGGGAACGGAGACCCAGTACTTC. Its translation: CASSVGRTGGTETQYF.

This clone came up a few times. The chain recombines TRBV4-1 with TRBJ1-6; no firm D call. Per the germline V gene, CDR1 is MGHRA and CDR2 is YSYEKL. V was shortened by 4 bases and J by 9 bases, with 16 bases between the two germline ends. The CDR3 spans 15 residues. This chain's CDR3 is CASSLREGKGSPLHF. The CDR3 DNA is TGCGCCAGCAGCCTTAGAGAGGGAAAAGGTTCACCCCTCCACTTT.

This clone has just one count. This chain uses TRBV6-1 with TRBJ1-1; D is unclear. The V and J ends lost 7 bases and 5 bases respectively, with 14 bases between them. This CDR3 region has 13 residues. Germline V lookup: CDR1 MNHNS, CDR2 SASEGT. CDR3 amino acids: CASNRGGLTEAFF. CDR3 in DNA: TGTGCCAGCAATCGAGGTGGATTAACTGAAGCTTTCTTT.

The chain carries TRBV28 and TRBJ2-7; D possibly corresponds to TRBD1 (6 bases). CDR1 is MDHEN and CDR2 is SYDVKM in the germline V gene. Trimming shortened V by 2 bases and J by 7 bases, and 15 bases separated the two germline ends. CDR3 length: 14 residues. CDR3 coding DNA: TGTGCCAGCAGTTTAATAACAGGGTATCGGGAGCAGTACTTC. It codes for CASSLITGYREQYF.

J is TRBJ2-1 and V is TRBV9, with a tentative D call TRBD2 (7 bases). The ends were cut back, 0 bases at V and 3 bases at J, with 10 bases in the middle. Germline-derived CDR1 and CDR2 are SGDLS and YYNGEE. The length of the CDR3 is 15 residues. CDR3 amino acids: CASSVAGGSYNEQFF. The CDR3 DNA sequence: TGTGCCAGCAGCGTAGCGGGGGGCAGCTACAATGAGCAGTTCTTC.